Below, one T cell receptor beta chain is given with its context. Its target is unknown. TCRdb reprocessed the multiplex PCR reads via MiXCR and lists one record per CDR3 protein. This table has 85,000 to 130,000 distinct CDR3 sequences, less than 40% appearing once. The lymph nodes were axillary draining lymph nodes from breast cancer patients. This sample was included in a study of breast tumors, draining lymph nodes, adjacent tissues. Whole-study results and caveats: The data were judged consistent with most tumor T cells coming from lymph node and expanding in tumor. Luminal-like breast cancer showed significantly higher tumor–nontumor repertoire similarity than basal-like. The lymph node origin of tumor T cells was framed as consistent with a hypothesis, not demonstrated. Tumor TCR diversity was below lymph nodes but above nontumor tissue.

The TCR was taken from a female donor with breast cancer. Some clones in this sample may be carry-over from other donors' samples. Input material: axillary lymph node tissue.

In nucleotides, the CDR3 is TGTGCCAGTAGTATACGTCCAGGGAATCTTGAAGCTTTCTTT. Its protein product is CASSIRPGNLEAFF. The J gene is TRBJ1-1, the V gene TRBV19, with a weak D call TRBD1 (5 bases). Germline CDR1 and CDR2: LNHDA and SQIVND (reference sequence). The CDR3 contains 14 residues. The ends were cut back, 2 bases at V and 7 bases at J, with 14 bases in the middle. Full variable domain (outside the CDR3, taken from reference TRBV19 and TRBJ1-1): DGGITQSPKYLFRKEGQNVTLSCEQNLNHDAMYWYRQDPGQGLRLIYYSQIVNDFQKGDIAEGYSVSREKKESFPLTVTSAQKNPTAFYLCASSIRPGNLEAFFGQGTRLTVV.